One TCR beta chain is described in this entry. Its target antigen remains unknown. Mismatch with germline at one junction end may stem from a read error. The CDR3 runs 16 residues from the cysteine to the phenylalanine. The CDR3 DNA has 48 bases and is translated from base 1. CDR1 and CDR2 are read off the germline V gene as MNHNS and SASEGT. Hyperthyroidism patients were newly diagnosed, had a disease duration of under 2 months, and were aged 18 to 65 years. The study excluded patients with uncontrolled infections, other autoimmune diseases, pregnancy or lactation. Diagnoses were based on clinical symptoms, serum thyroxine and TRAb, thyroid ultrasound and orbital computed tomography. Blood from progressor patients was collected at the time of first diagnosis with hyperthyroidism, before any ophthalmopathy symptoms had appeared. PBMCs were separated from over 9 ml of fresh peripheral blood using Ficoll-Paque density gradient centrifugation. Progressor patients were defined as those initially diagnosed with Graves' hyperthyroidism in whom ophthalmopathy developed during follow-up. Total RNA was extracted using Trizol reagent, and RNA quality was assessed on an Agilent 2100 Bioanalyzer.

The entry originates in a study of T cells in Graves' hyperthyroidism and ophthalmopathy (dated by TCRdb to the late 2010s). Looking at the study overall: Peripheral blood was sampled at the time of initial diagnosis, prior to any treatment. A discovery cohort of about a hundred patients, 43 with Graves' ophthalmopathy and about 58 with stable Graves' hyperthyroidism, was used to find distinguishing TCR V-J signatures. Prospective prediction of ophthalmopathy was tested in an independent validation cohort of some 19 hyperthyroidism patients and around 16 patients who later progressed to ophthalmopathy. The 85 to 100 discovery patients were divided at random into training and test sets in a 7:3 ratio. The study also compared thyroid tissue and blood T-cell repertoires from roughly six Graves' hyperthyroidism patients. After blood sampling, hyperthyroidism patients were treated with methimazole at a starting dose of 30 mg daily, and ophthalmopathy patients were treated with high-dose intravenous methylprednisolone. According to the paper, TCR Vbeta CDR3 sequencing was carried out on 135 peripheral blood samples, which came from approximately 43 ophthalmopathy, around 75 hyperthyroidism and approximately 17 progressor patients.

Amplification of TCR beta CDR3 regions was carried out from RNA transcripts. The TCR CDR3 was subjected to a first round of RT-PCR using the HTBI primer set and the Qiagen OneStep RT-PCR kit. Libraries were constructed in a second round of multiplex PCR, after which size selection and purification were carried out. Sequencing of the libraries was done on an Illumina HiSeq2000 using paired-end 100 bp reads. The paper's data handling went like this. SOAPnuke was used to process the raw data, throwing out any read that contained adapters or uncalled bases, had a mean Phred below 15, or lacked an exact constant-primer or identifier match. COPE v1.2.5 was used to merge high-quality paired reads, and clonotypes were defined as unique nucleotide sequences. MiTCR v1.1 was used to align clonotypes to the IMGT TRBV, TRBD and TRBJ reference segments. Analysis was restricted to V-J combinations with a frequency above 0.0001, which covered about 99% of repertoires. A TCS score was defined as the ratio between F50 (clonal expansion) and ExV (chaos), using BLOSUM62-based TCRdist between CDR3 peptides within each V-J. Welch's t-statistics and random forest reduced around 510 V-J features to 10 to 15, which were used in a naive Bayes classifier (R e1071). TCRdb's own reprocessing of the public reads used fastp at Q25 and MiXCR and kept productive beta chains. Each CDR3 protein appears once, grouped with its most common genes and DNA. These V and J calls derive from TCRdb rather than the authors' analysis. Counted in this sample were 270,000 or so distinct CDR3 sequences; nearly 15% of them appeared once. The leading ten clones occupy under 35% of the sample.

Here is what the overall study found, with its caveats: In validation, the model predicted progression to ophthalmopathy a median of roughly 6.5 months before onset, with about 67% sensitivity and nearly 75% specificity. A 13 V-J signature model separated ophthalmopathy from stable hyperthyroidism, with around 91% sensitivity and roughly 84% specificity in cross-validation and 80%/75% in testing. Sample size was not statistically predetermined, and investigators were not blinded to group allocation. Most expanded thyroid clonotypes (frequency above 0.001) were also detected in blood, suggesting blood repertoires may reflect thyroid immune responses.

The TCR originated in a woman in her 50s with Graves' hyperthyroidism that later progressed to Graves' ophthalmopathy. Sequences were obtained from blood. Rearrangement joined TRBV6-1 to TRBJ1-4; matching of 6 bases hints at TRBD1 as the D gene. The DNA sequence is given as TGTGCCAGCAGTGCCGCCAGGGGAATGGCTAATGAAAAACTGTTGTTT. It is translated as CASSAARGMANEKLLF.